The rows below give T cell receptor beta chains drawn from one sample of a study of blood T cell repertoires in COVID-19. Some clones are missing from TCRdb's copy, which holds only in-frame ones; the method was immunoSEQ multiplex PCR. The sample holds about 120,000 clones, 65% to 90% seen once. Sequenced material: peripheral blood. These TCRs come from a human donor in a cohort sampled during active COVID-19. The CDR3 runs from the conserved cysteine through the conserved F or W. Fields, in order: V gene, D gene, J gene, clone size, CDR3 protein, CDR3 DNA. The D gene is left open where the match is weak. Size is omitted from some rows. Given values are once, few, many or a class for expanded clones.

TRBV10-3	.	TRBJ1-1	.	CAISGVGGLGGTEAFF	TGTGCCATCAGTGGGGTGGGAGGGCTCGGAGGGACTGAAGCTTTCTTT
TRBV9	.	TRBJ1-5	.	CASSEGFIFQPQHF	TGTGCCAGCAGCGAGGGGTTCATATTTCAGCCCCAGCATTTT
TRBV28	.	TRBJ1-5	few	CASSIPLNREADQPQHF	TGTGCCAGCAGTATTCCCTTAAACAGGGAAGCGGATCAGCCCCAGCATTTT
TRBV18	.	TRBJ1-1	.	CASSTDVGAEAFF	TGTGCCAGCTCAACAGACGTCGGGGCTGAAGCTTTCTTT
TRBV3-1/TRBV3-2	TRBD1	TRBJ1-2	.	CASSPGTVFSGYTF	TGTGCCAGCAGCCCCGGGACAGTTTTTTCAGGCTACACCTTC
TRBV6-5	.	TRBJ1-3	.	CASRPEVLGNTIYF	TGTGCCAGCAGACCAGAGGTTCTCGGAAACACCATATATTTT
TRBV2	TRBD1	TRBJ2-2	once	CASRTGTANTGELFF	TGTGCCAGCAGAACCGGGACAGCGAACACCGGGGAGCTGTTTTTT
TRBV4-1	TRBD1	TRBJ1-2	.	CASSQEGLTLRGHGYTF	TGCGCCAGCAGCCAAGAGGGATTGACATTGAGGGGGCATGGCTACACCTTC
TRBV6-1	TRBD1	TRBJ2-5	.	CASSEMTGQETQYF	TGTGCCAGCAGTGAAATGACAGGGCAAGAGACCCAGTACTTC
TRBV19	TRBD1	TRBJ2-6	.	CASSGRTGASSGANVLTF	TGTGCCAGTAGTGGGAGGACAGGGGCCTCATCTGGGGCCAACGTCCTGACTTTC
TRBV18	TRBD2	TRBJ2-5	.	CASSPGLAATQETQYF	TGTGCCAGCTCACCAGGACTAGCGGCCACCCAAGAGACCCAGTACTTC
TRBV6-5	TRBD1	TRBJ1-2	.	CASSYILGRGPYGYTF	TGTGCCAGCAGTTACATCTTGGGCAGGGGGCCCTATGGCTACACCTTC
TRBV4-3	.	TRBJ2-2	.	CASSRETVLVTGELFF	TGCGCCAGCAGCCGAGAGACAGTTTTGGTCACCGGGGAGCTGTTTTTT
TRBV2	.	TRBJ2-7	few	CASRRQELHEQYF	TGTGCCAGCAGGAGACAAGAATTACACGAGCAGTACTTC
TRBV6-5	TRBD1	TRBJ2-5	.	CASSYSTGLSETQYF	TGTGCCAGCAGTTACTCGACAGGGCTGAGCGAGACCCAGTACTTC
TRBV28	.	TRBJ1-1	.	CASTPPGHFEAFF	TGTGCCAGCACCCCGCCGGGACACTTTGAAGCTTTCTTT
TRBV19	.	TRBJ1-2	.	CASSSNRQDYGYTF	TGTGCCAGTAGTTCGAACCGACAGGACTATGGCTACACCTTC
TRBV5-1	.	TRBJ1-2	.	CASSLARGDGYTF	TGCGCCAGCAGCTTGGCAAGGGGCGACGGCTACACCTTC
TRBV13	TRBD2	TRBJ2-4	.	CASSLMGTSGNIQYF	TGTGCCAGCAGCTTAATGGGGACTAGCGGTAACATTCAGTACTTC
TRBV2	TRBD1	TRBJ2-7	few	CADRGDSYEQYF	TGTGCCGACAGGGGCGACTCCTACGAGCAGTACTTC
TRBV2	TRBD1	TRBJ1-2	.	CASNWDRAYNYGYTF	TGTGCCAGCAATTGGGACAGGGCTTATAACTATGGCTACACCTTC
TRBV3-1/TRBV3-2	TRBD2	TRBJ2-5	.	CASTASGGGTQYF	TGTGCCAGCACGGCCAGCGGGGGCGGGACCCAGTACTTC
TRBV11-2	.	TRBJ1-4	.	CASGNRATNEKLFF	TGTGCCAGCGGAAACAGGGCAACTAATGAAAAACTGTTTTTT
TRBV5-4	.	TRBJ2-7	.	CASSPHRDISYEQYF	TGTGCCAGCAGTCCCCATCGGGACATATCCTACGAGCAGTACTTC
TRBV5-1	.	TRBJ2-3	.	CASSSRGGETDTQYF	TGCGCCAGCAGCTCCCGCGGCGGGGAAACAGATACGCAGTATTTT
TRBV7-8	.	TRBJ2-7	.	CASSFITLPPVDYEQYF	TGTGCCAGCAGCTTTATAACCCTCCCTCCGGTTGACTACGAGCAGTACTTC
TRBV6-1	.	TRBJ1-2	.	CASSDTTVSYGYTF	TGTGCCAGCAGTGATACGACAGTGAGTTATGGCTACACCTTC
TRBV2	.	TRBJ2-1	.	CASSEAPGNYNEQFF	TGTGCCAGCAGTGAAGCGCCAGGTAACTACAATGAGCAGTTCTTC
TRBV7-2	.	TRBJ1-3	once	CASSPQGGGNTIYF	TGTGCCAGCAGCCCACAGGGTGGTGGAAACACCATATATTTT
TRBV7-9	TRBD1	TRBJ1-6	few	CASSQQGYNSPLHF	TGTGCCAGCAGCCAACAGGGGTATAATTCACCCCTCCACTTT
TRBV6-5	.	TRBJ1-1	.	CASRYGAGRKTEAFF	TGTGCCAGCAGATATGGGGCCGGGAGGAAAACTGAAGCTTTCTTT
TRBV5-5	.	TRBJ2-2	.	CASSYGGFTGELFF	TGTGCCAGCAGCTACGGGGGTTTCACCGGGGAGCTGTTTTTT
TRBV5-5	TRBD2	TRBJ2-5	.	CASSAREGSGETQYF	TGTGCCAGCAGCGCTAGGGAGGGGAGTGGAGAGACCCAGTACTTC
TRBV27	TRBD1	TRBJ1-6	once	CASSLLPGGMVSPLHF	TGTGCCAGCAGTTTACTGCCAGGGGGCATGGTTTCACCCCTCCACTTT
TRBV28	.	TRBJ2-5	.	CASSLRQPRDNQYF	TGTGCCAGCAGTTTACGACAGCCAAGAGACAACCAGTACTTC
TRBV9	TRBD2	TRBJ2-2	.	CASSTRLAGDTGELFF	TGTGCCAGCAGCACGCGACTAGCGGGGGACACCGGGGAGCTGTTTTTT
TRBV2	.	TRBJ2-7	.	CASSVQASYEQYF	TGTGCCAGCAGTGTCCAGGCCTCCTACGAGCAGTACTTC
TRBV11-2	TRBD1	TRBJ1-6	.	CASSLAEGALSYNSPLHF	TGTGCCAGCAGCTTAGCTGAGGGGGCTTTATCCTATAATTCACCCCTCCACTTT
TRBV3-1/TRBV3-2	TRBD1	TRBJ1-3	.	CASSRGQVTYF	TGTGCCAGCAGCCGGGGACAGGTGACATATTTT
TRBV5-1	.	TRBJ1-6	.	CASSLDGEWNSPLHF	TGCGCCAGCAGCTTGGATGGGGAGTGGAATTCACCCCTCCACTTT
TRBV6-4	TRBD1	TRBJ1-4	.	CASSGKTGSNEKLFF	TGTGCCAGCAGTGGGAAGACAGGGTCTAATGAAAAACTGTTTTTT
TRBV7-2	.	TRBJ2-1	.	CASSLGPGVGLNEQFF	TGTGCCAGCAGCTTAGGCCCAGGGGTAGGGTTAAATGAGCAGTTCTTC
TRBV9	TRBD2	TRBJ2-7	once	CASSGTSGYEQYF	TGTGCCAGCAGCGGGACTAGCGGTTACGAGCAGTACTTC
TRBV6-5	.	TRBJ1-6	.	CASTRTEYNSPLHF	TGTGCCAGCACAAGGACAGAGTATAATTCACCCCTCCACTTT
TRBV6-5	.	TRBJ1-1	.	CASRPRGADTEAFF	TGTGCCAGCAGGCCCAGGGGTGCAGACACTGAAGCTTTCTTT
TRBV5-4	TRBD2	TRBJ2-1	.	CASSFGSGNYNEQFF	TGTGCCAGCAGCTTCGGTAGCGGGAATTACAATGAGCAGTTCTTC
TRBV7-8	.	TRBJ1-1	.	CASSVSGNTEAFF	TGTGCCAGCAGCGTAAGCGGAAACACTGAAGCTTTCTTT
TRBV5-4	.	TRBJ2-2	.	CASSLDRGLYAGELFF	TGTGCCAGCAGCTTGGACAGGGGACTTTACGCCGGGGAGCTGTTTTTT
TRBV28	.	TRBJ1-5	few	CASSLASGSNQPQHF	TGTGCCAGCAGTTTGGCGTCGGGGAGCAATCAGCCCCAGCATTTT
TRBV28	TRBD2	TRBJ2-3	.	CASKRGGLDTQYF	TGTGCCAGCAAGCGGGGGGGCCTAGACACGCAGTATTTT
TRBV4-1	TRBD1	TRBJ2-3	few	CASTGGRTDTQYF	TGCGCCTCGACAGGGGGCCGAACAGATACGCAGTATTTT
TRBV5-6	TRBD1	TRBJ2-7	once	CASSLRDSPYEQYF	TGTGCCAGCAGCCTCCGGGACAGTCCCTACGAGCAGTACTTC
TRBV5-1	.	TRBJ1-2	.	CASSLGNRDYGYTF	TGCGCCAGCAGCTTGGGTAACAGGGACTATGGCTACACCTTC
TRBV6-2/TRBV6-3	.	TRBJ1-5	.	CASSYQEGQPQHF	TGTGCCAGCAGTTACCAGGAGGGTCAGCCCCAGCATTTT
TRBV18	TRBD1	TRBJ1-5	few	CASSPQDREVLDQPQHF	TGTGCCAGCTCACCCCAGGACAGGGAAGTGTTGGATCAGCCCCAGCATTTT
TRBV11-3	TRBD2	TRBJ2-5	.	CASSSGLAGGETQYF	TGTGCCAGCAGCTCTGGACTAGCGGGGGGAGAGACCCAGTACTTC
TRBV4-3	.	TRBJ1-5	.	CASSQDPVRSEPQHF	TGCGCCAGCAGCCAAGATCCGGTACGGAGTGAGCCCCAGCATTTT
TRBV2	TRBD2	TRBJ2-7	.	CASSSAGGGAGGLYEQYF	TGTGCCAGCAGTTCTGCGGGCGGGGGCGCGGGGGGTCTCTACGAGCAGTACTTC
TRBV6-6	.	TRBJ1-6	.	CATLSPSTGISPLHF	TGTGCCACCCTCAGTCCCTCGACCGGGATATCACCCCTCCACTTT